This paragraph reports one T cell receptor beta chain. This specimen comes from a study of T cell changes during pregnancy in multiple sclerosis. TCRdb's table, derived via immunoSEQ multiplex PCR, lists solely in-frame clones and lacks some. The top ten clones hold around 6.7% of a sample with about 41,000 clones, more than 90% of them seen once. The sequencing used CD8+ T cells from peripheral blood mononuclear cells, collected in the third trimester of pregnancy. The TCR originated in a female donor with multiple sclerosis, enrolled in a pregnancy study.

The CDR3 coding sequence is TGTGCCATCAGCCCATCTAGCGAATTCTACAATGAGCAGTTCTTC. It specifies CAISPSSEFYNEQFF. V usage is TRBV10-3 and J usage is TRBJ2-1, with a possible D match to TRBD2 (6 bases). Deletions cut 6 bases from V and 3 bases from J, with 15 bases between. Per germline, CDR1 ENHRY and CDR2 SYGVKD. The CDR3 contains 15 residues.